This T cell receptor (beta chain) was obtained from a study of blood T cell repertoires in COVID-19. Original processing notes: Scientists estimated how many nucleated cells there were by amplifying reference gene primers. The table came from immunoSEQ multiplex PCR; TCRdb's copy has only in-frame clones and leaves some out. V, J and clone size were drawn from that table, and D and trimming were deduced from the DNA. The sample lists around 120,000 clones, around 90% occurring once. This clonotype originated in a woman between 55 and 75 years old with COVID-19, enrolled during active disease. Sequencing input: peripheral blood.

The CDR3 region is CASSVGGLAGYEQYF. The CDR3 coding sequence is TGTGCCAGCAGCGTAGGTGGACTAGCGGGCTACGAGCAGTACTTC. The chain couples TRBV9 to TRBJ2-7; 11 bases match TRBD2. This CDR3 region has 15 residues. Germline V gene sequence: CDR1 SGDLS, CDR2 YYNGEE. Trimming removed 0 bases from V and 3 bases from J; junction bases left unmatched: 2.